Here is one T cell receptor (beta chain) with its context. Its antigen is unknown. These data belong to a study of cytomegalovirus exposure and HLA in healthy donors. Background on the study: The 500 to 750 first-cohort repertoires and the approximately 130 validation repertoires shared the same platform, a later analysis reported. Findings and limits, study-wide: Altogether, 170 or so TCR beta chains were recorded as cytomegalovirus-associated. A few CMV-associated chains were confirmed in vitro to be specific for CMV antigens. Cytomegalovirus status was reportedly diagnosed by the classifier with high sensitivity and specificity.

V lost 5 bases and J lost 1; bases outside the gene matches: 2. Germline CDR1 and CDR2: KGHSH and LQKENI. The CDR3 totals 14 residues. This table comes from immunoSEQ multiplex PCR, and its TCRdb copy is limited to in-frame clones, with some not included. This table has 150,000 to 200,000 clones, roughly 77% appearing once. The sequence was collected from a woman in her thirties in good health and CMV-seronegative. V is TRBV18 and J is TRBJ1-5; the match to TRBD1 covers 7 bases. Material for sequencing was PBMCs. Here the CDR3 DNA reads TGTGCCAGCTCAAGGGACAGAAGCAATCAGCCCCAGCATTTT. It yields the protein CASSRDRSNQPQHF.